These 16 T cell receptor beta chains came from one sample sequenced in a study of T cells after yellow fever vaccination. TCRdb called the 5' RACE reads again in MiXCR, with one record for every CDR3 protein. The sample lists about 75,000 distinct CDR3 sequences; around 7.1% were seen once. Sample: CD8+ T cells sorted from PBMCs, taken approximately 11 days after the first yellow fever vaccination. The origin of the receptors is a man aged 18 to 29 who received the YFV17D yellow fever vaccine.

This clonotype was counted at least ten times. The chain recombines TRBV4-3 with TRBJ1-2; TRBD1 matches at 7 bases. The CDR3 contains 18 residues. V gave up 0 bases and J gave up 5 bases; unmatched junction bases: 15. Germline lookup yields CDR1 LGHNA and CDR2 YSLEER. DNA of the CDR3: TGCGCCAGCAGCCAAGATTGGGGCAGGGGGGATTCAGGGTATGGCTACACCTTC. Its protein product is CASSQDWGRGDSGYGYTF.

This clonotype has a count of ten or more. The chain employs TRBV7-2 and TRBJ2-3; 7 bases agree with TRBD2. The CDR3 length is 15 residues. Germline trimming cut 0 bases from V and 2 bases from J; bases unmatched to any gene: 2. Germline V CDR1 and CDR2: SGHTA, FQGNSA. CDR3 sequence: CASSLALAFTDTQYF. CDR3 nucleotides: TGTGCCAGCAGCTTAGCACTAGCGTTCACAGATACGCAGTATTTT.

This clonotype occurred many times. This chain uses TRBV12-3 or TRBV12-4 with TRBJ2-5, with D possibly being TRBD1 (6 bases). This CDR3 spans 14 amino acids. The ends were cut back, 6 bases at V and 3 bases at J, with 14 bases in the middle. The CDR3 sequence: CASSPIRGKETQYF. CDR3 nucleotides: TGTGCCAGCAGCCCAATCAGGGGCAAAGAGACCCAGTACTTC.

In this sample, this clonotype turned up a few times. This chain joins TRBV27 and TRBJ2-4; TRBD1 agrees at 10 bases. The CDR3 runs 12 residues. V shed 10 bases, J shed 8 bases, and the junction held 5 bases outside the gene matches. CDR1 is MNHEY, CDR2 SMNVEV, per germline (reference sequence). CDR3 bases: TGTGCCACCCGACAGGGGGCTGACATTCAGTACTTC. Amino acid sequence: CATRQGADIQYF.

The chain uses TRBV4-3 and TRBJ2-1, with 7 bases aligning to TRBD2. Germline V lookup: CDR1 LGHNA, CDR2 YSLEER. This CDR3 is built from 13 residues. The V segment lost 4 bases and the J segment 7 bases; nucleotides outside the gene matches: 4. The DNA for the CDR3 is TGCGCCAGCAGCCGAAAACTAGCGAATGAGCAGTTCTTC. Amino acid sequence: CASSRKLANEQFF.

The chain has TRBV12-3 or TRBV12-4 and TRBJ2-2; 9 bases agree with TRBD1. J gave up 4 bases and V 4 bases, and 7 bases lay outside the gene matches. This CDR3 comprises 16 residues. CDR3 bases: TGTGCCAGCAGTTCCGGACAGGGGCTATCCACCGGGGAGCTGTTTTTT. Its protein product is CASSSGQGLSTGELFF.

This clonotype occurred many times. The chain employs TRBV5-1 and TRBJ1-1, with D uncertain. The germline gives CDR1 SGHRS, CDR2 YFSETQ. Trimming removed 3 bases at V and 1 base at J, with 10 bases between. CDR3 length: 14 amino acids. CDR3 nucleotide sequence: TGCGCCAGCAGCTACCTAACACGGAACACTGAAGCTTTCTTT. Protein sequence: CASSYLTRNTEAFF.

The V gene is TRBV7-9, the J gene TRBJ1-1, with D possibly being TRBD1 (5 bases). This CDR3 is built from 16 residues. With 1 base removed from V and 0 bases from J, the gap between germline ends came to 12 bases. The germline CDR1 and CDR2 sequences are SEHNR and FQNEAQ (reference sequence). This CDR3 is CASSLERQTVNTEAFF. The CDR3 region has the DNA TGTGCCAGCAGCTTAGAGCGACAGACGGTGAACACTGAAGCTTTCTTT.

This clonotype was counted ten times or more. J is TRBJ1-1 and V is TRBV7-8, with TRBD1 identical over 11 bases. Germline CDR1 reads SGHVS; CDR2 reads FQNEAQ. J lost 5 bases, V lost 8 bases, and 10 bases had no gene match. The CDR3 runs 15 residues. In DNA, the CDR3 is TGTGCCAGCGGGGGACAGGGGGACGGGAGGACTGAAGCTTTCTTT. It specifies CASGGQGDGRTEAFF.

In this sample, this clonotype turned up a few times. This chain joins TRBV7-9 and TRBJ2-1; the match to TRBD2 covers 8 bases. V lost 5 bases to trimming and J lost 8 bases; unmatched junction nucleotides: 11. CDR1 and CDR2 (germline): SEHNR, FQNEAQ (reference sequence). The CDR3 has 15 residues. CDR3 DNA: TGTGCCAGCAGCCTATTCGGGACTAGTGTTCATGAGCAGTTCTTC. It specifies CASSLFGTSVHEQFF.

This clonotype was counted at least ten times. The CDR3 spells CASSYWRGGLETQYF. Written as DNA, the CDR3 is TGTGCCAGCAGTTACTGGCGGGGGGGGCTGGAGACCCAGTACTTC. The rearrangement joins TRBV6-2 or TRBV6-3 to TRBJ2-5; 9 bases map to TRBD2. The CDR3 is 15 residues long. V dropped 1 base and J dropped 5; count of bases not matched to a gene: 5. Germline lookup yields CDR1 MNHEY and CDR2 SVGEGT.

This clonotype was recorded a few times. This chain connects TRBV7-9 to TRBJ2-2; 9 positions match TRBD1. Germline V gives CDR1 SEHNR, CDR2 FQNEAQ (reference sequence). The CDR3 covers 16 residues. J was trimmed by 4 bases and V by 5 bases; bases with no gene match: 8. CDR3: CASSTTGGYFTGELFF. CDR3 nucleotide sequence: TGTGCCAGCAGCACGACAGGGGGATACTTCACCGGGGAGCTGTTTTTT.

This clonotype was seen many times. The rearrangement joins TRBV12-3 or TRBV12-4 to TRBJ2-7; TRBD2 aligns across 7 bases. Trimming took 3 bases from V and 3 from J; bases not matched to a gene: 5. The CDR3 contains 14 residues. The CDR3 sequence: CASSLGGILYEQYF. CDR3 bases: TGTGCCAGCAGTTTGGGAGGGATACTCTACGAGCAGTACTTC.

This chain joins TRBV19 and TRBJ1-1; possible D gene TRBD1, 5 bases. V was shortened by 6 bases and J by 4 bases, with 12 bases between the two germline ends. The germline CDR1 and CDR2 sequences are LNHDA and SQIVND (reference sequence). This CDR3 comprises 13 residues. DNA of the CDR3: TGTGCCAGTAGGGCAGGGACGGTCACTGAAGCTTTCTTT. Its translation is CASRAGTVTEAFF.

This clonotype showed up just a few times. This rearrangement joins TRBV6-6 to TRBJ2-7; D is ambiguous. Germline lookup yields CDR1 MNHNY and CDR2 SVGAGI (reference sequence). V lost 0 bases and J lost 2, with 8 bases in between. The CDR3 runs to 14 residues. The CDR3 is CASSYSGRPYEQYF. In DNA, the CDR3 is TGTGCCAGCAGTTACTCAGGGCGGCCCTACGAGCAGTACTTC.

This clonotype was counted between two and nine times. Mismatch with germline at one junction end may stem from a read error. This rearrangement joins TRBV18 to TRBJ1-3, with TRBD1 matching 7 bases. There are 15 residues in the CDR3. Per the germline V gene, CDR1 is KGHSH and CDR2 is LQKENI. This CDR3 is CASSAPDRPGNTIYF. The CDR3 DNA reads TGTGCCAGCTCAGCACCGGACAGGCCTGGAAACACCATATATTTT.